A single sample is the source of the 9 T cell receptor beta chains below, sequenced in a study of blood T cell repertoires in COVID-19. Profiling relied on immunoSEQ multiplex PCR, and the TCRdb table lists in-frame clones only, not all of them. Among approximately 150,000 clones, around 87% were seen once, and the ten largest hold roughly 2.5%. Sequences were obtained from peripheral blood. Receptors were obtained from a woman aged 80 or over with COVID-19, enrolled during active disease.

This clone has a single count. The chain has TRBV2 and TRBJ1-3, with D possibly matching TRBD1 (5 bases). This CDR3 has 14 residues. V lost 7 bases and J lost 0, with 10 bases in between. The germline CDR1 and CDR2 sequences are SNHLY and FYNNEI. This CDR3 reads CASNRQISGNTIYF. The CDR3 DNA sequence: TGTGCCAGCAACCGACAGATCTCTGGAAACACCATATATTTT.

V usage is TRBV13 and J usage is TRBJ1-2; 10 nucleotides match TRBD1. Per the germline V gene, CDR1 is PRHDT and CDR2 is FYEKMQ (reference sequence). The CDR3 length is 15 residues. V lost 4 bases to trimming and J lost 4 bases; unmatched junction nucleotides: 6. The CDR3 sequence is CASSSEGQGSYGYTF. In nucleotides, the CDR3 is TGTGCCAGCAGCTCAGAGGGACAGGGGAGCTATGGCTACACCTTC. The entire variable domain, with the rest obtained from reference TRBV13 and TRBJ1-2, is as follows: AAGVIQSPRHLIKEKRETATLKCYPIPRHDTVYWYQQGPGQDPQFLISFYEKMQSDKGSIPDRFSAQQFSDYHSELNMSSLELGDSALYFCASSSEGQGSYGYTFGSGTRLTVV.

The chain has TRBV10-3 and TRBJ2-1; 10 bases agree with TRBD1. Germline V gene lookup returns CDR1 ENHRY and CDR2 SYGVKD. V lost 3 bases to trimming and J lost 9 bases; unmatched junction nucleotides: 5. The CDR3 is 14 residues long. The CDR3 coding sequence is TGTGCCATCAGTGAAGGGGGACAGGGGAGTGAGCAGTTCTTC. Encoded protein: CAISEGGQGSEQFF.

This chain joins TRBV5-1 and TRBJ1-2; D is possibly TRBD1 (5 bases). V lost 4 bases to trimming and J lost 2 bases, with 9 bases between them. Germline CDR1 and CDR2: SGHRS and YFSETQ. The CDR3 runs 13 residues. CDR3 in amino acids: CASSKGLNYGYTF. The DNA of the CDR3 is TGCGCCAGCAGCAAGGGGTTAAACTATGGCTACACCTTC.

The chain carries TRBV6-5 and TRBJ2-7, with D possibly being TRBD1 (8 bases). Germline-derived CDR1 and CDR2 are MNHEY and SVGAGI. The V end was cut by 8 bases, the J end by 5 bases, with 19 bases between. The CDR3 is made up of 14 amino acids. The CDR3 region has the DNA TGTGCCAGCGGACCGGGGGGACAGGTGAACGAGCAGTACTTC. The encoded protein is CASGPGGQVNEQYF.

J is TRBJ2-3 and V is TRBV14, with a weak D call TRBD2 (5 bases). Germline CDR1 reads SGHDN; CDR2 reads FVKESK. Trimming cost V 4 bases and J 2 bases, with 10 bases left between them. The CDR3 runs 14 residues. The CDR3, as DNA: TGTGCCAGCAGCCCGGGGTCCCTCACAGATACGCAGTATTTT. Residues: CASSPGSLTDTQYF.

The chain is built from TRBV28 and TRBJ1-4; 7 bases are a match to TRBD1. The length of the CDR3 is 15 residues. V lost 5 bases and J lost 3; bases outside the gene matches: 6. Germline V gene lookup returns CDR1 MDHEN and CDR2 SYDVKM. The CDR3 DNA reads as TGTGCCAGCAGTCAACAGGGGATGGCTAATGAAAAACTGTTTTTT. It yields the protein CASSQQGMANEKLFF.

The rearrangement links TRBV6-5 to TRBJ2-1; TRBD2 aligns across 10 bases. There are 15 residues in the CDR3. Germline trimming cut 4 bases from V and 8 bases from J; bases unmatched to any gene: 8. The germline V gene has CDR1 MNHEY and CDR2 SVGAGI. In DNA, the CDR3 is TGTGCCAGCAGTTCCCATTGGACTAGCGGAGATGAGCAGTTCTTC. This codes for CASSSHWTSGDEQFF.

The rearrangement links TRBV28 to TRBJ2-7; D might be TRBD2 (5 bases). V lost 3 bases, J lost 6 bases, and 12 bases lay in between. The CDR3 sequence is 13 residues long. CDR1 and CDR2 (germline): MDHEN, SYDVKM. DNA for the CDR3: TGTGCCAGCAGTTTGGTCGGGGATTTCGAGCAGTACTTC. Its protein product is CASSLVGDFEQYF. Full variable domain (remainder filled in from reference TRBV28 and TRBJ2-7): DVKVTQSSRYLVKRTGEKVFLECVQDMDHENMFWYRQDPGLGLRLIYFSYDVKMKEKGDIPEGYSVSREKKERFSLILESASTNQTSMYLCASSLVGDFEQYFGPGTRLTVT.